The entry below gives a single T cell receptor (beta chain) sequence along with its context. The sample belongs to a study of blood T cell repertoires in COVID-19. Study overall: Sources were T cells, B-cell-depleted T cells, or PBMCs; the material itself was cDNA or gDNA.

This CDR3 has 16 residues. Germline CDR1 and CDR2: MDHEN and SYDVKM. V was clipped by 3 bases and J by 6 bases; unmatched bases: 13. Sequencing used immunoSEQ multiplex PCR; TCRdb keeps in-frame clones, though not all of them. The table shows about 210,000 clones, with about 90% occurring only once. The sequenced sample consisted of peripheral blood. This chain links TRBV28 with TRBJ2-7, with 8 bases identical to TRBD1. The source is a man under 40 with acute or convalescent COVID-19. The CDR3 DNA is TGTGCCAGCAGTTTGAAGGACAGGGTATTCTTTGGCGAGCAGTACTTC. Residues: CASSLKDRVFFGEQYF.